These 20 T cell receptor beta chains share one sample of origin, sequenced in a study of T cells in Graves' hyperthyroidism and ophthalmopathy. RNA transcripts served as the template for amplifying TCR beta CDR3 regions. The HTBI primer set was used in a first-round RT-PCR of the TCR CDR3. TCRdb reanalysed the multiplex PCR reads using MiXCR and keeps one entry per CDR3 protein. The sample records some 510,000 distinct CDR3 sequences, around 42% being singletons. Input material: peripheral blood or thyroid tissue (not recorded which). These receptors all come from a woman in her late teens or twenties with Graves' hyperthyroidism.

V gene TRBV6-1 combines with J gene TRBJ1-2; perhaps TRBD1 as D (5 bases). The V and J ends lost 4 bases and 2 bases respectively, with 14 bases between them. The CDR3 has 15 amino acids. Germline V CDR1 and CDR2: MNHNS, SASEGT. CDR3 amino acids: CASSASMGENYGYTF. CDR3 DNA sequence: TGTGCCAGCAGTGCAAGCATGGGGGAAAACTATGGCTACACCTTC.

This clonotype was seen ten or more times. The CDR3 spells CASSPRPISEQYF. DNA for the CDR3: TGTGCCAGCAGCCCAAGGCCGATTTCCGAGCAGTACTTC. The V gene is TRBV7-8, the J gene TRBJ2-7; D remains ambiguous. Germline V CDR1 and CDR2: SGHVS, FQNEAQ. The CDR3 length is 13 residues. Trimming removed 5 bases at V and 6 bases at J, with 14 bases between.

The gene calls are TRBV9 and TRBJ2-6, with D perhaps TRBD1 (6 bases). This CDR3 has 17 residues. The germline CDR1 and CDR2 sequences are SGDLS and YYNGEE. V was pared by 5 bases and J by 2 bases, with 17 bases between. The CDR3 sequence is CASSLLVRGAGANVLTF. The CDR3 bases are TGTGCCAGCAGTTTATTAGTCAGGGGCGCTGGGGCCAACGTCCTGACTTTC.

Many counts were recorded for this clonotype. The rearrangement links TRBV29-1 to TRBJ2-5, with 7 bases identical to TRBD1. This CDR3 comprises 14 residues. V lost 6 bases and J lost 2; bases outside the gene matches: 9. Germline V gene data show CDR1 as SQVTM and CDR2 as ANQGSEA. In DNA, the CDR3 is TGCAGCGTAACAACCGGGACAGCGCAAGAGACCCAGTACTTC. This translates into CSVTTGTAQETQYF.

This clonotype has just a few counts. The chain uses TRBV7-6 and TRBJ1-5; D gene unclear. Germline assignment: CDR1 SGHVS and CDR2 FNYEAQ. Trimming cost V 5 bases and J 1 base, with 12 bases left between them. The CDR3 extends over 15 amino acids. CDR3 coding DNA: TGTGCCAGCAGCCAAGTTGGGCAGAGCAATCAGCCCCAGCATTTT. Residues: CASSQVGQSNQPQHF.

The J gene is TRBJ2-5, the V gene TRBV5-1; 8 bases agree with TRBD2. Germline V gene data show CDR1 as SGHRS and CDR2 as YFSETQ. The CDR3 consists of 16 residues. V lost 3 bases to trimming and J lost 4 bases; unmatched junction nucleotides: 11. For the CDR3, the DNA is TGCGCCAGCAGCTCAAGAGGACTAGCCGGCCGAGAGACCCAGTACTTC. This sequence encodes CASSSRGLAGRETQYF.

The table lists this clonotype with many counts. The chain couples TRBV10-3 to TRBJ1-3; D gene uncertain. V dropped 5 bases and J dropped 4 bases, with 9 bases sitting between them. Germline-derived CDR1 and CDR2 are ENHRY and SYGVKD. The length of the CDR3 is 13 residues. CDR3: CAISHPDGNTIYF. Written as DNA, the CDR3 is TGTGCCATCAGTCATCCCGACGGAAACACCATATATTTT.

This clonotype was detected a few times. A much larger clonotype is one base distant, so this may be a read error. The chain employs TRBV9 and TRBJ2-2; no reliable D call. The CDR3 is made up of 11 amino acids. Trimming removed 3 bases from V and 6 bases from J, with 3 bases in between. Germline V lookup: CDR1 SGDLS, CDR2 YYNGEE. CDR3: CASSESGELFF. The CDR3 nucleotides are TGTGCCAGCAGCGAATCCGGGGAGCTGTTTTTT.

The chain employs TRBV29-1 and TRBJ1-1; a possible D gene is TRBD1 (5 bases). CDR3 size: 12 residues. V dropped 8 bases and J dropped 6 bases, with 16 bases sitting between them. Per the germline V gene, CDR1 is SQVTM and CDR2 is ANQGSEA. The CDR3 here is CSLGLTEAEAFF. The CDR3 bases are TGCAGCCTAGGATTGACAGAGGCTGAAGCTTTCTTT.

At least ten counts were recorded for this clonotype. V is TRBV24-1 and J is TRBJ2-5, with 13 bases that match TRBD2. The CDR3 covers 16 residues. Germline assignment: CDR1 KGHDR and CDR2 SFDVKD. V lost 2 bases and J lost 5; bases outside the gene matches: 4. Here the CDR3 reads CATSDWTSGRGETQYF. As DNA, the CDR3 is TGTGCCACCAGTGATTGGACTAGCGGGAGAGGCGAGACCCAGTACTTC.

V is TRBV29-1 and J is TRBJ2-5, with TRBD2 matching over 9 bases. The CDR3 runs 16 residues. The V and J ends lost 4 bases and 5 bases, in that order; junction bases with no gene match: 14. Germline V CDR1 and CDR2: SQVTM, ANQGSEA. Here the CDR3 reads CSVVGLGGRAGETQYF. The CDR3 DNA is TGCAGCGTTGTGGGCTTGGGCGGGAGGGCCGGGGAGACCCAGTACTTC.

This clonotype has only a few counts. The V and J genes are TRBV7-9 and TRBJ1-3; D is undetermined. CDR1 is SEHNR and CDR2 is FQNEAQ in the germline V gene (reference sequence). This CDR3 region has 16 residues. Trimming pared 5 bases from V and 0 bases from J, leaving 14 bases between. CDR3 coding DNA: TGTGCCAGCAGCGGCCCGACGGCAAGCTCTGGAAACACCATATATTTT. The encoded protein is CASSGPTASSGNTIYF.

The V call is TRBV13, the J call TRBJ2-1; D not certain. The V gene's germline CDR1 is PRHDT and CDR2 FYEKMQ (reference sequence). Trimming stripped 3 bases from V and 8 bases from J, with 11 bases between. The CDR3 consists of 13 residues. CDR3 loop: CASSFGLHDEQFF. In DNA, the CDR3 is TGTGCCAGCAGCTTCGGCCTACACGATGAGCAGTTCTTC. Filled out from reference TRBV13 and TRBJ2-1, the complete variable domain reads AAGVIQSPRHLIKEKRETATLKCYPIPRHDTVYWYQQGPGQDPQFLISFYEKMQSDKGSIPDRFSAQQFSDYHSELNMSSLELGDSALYFCASSFGLHDEQFFGPGTRLTVL.

DNA for the CDR3: TGTGCCACCAGCAGCTTGCCCAGCTCTGGGGCCAACGTCCTGACTTTC. Its translation: CATSSLPSSGANVLTF. The chain has TRBV15 and TRBJ2-6; the D is unclear. Germline values: CDR1 LNHNV, CDR2 YYDKDF (reference sequence). V was pared by 3 bases and J by 0 bases, with 9 bases between. The CDR3 contains 16 residues.

This clonotype was observed at least ten times. V usage is TRBV2 and J usage is TRBJ1-1; 8 bases align to TRBD1. The V gene's germline CDR1 is SNHLY and CDR2 FYNNEI. The CDR3 is 14 amino acids. V lost 5 bases, J lost 1 base, and 3 bases stayed unmatched. Here the CDR3 reads CASSTGTGNTEAFF. The CDR3 DNA follows: TGTGCCAGCAGTACCGGGACAGGGAACACTGAAGCTTTCTTT.

This clonotype was seen many times. This chain uses TRBV29-1 with TRBJ2-7; either TRBD1 or TRBD2 may supply D (5 bases each). Trimming cost V 6 bases and J 0 bases, with 6 bases left between them. CDR1 SQVTM and CDR2 ANQGSEA come from the germline V gene. CDR3 length: 11 amino acids. The CDR3 DNA reads TGCAGCGTCGGGACCTCCTACGAGCAGTACTTC. The encoded protein is CSVGTSYEQYF.

This clonotype turned up a few times. The chain combines TRBV7-9 with TRBJ2-7; the D gene could be TRBD1 or TRBD2 (6 bases each). The CDR3 has 15 amino acids. The germline CDR1 and CDR2 sequences are SEHNR and FQNEAQ (reference sequence). Trimming removed 5 bases from V and 4 bases from J, with 18 bases in between. CDR3 residues: CASSQERGRNYEQYF. The CDR3 nucleotides read TGTGCCAGCAGCCAAGAAAGGGGGAGGAATTACGAGCAGTACTTC. Filled out from reference TRBV7-9 and TRBJ2-7, the complete variable domain reads DTGVSQNPRHKITKRGQNVTFRCDPISEHNRLYWYRQTLGQGPEFLTYFQNEAQLEKSRLLSDRFSAERPKGSFSTLEIQRTEQGDSAMYLCASSQERGRNYEQYFGPGTRLTVT.

The rearrangement links TRBV2 to TRBJ2-5; possible D gene TRBD2, 5 bases. Trimming removed 5 bases from V and 5 bases from J, with 18 bases in between. Per germline, CDR1 SNHLY and CDR2 FYNNEI. The CDR3 length is 15 residues. For the CDR3, the DNA is TGTGCCAGCAGTTACTCGAATCTAGCTCGGGAGACCCAGTACTTC. Encoded protein: CASSYSNLARETQYF.

Notes on this clonotype: One end of the junction varies from germline; a read error may be responsible. The chain uses TRBV12-3 or TRBV12-4 and TRBJ1-1; the D is unclear. This CDR3 is 14 amino acids long. CDR3 coding DNA: TGTGCCAGCACCCCGACCGGAAGATACACTGGAGCTTTCTTT. Translation: CASTPTGRYTGAFF.

The rearrangement links TRBV7-3 to TRBJ1-1; a possible D gene is TRBD1 (6 bases). The length of the CDR3 is 14 residues. V lost 6 bases and J 0 bases, leaving 11 bases between the germline ends. CDR1 SGHTA and CDR2 FQGTGA come from the germline V gene. The CDR3 DNA sequence: TGTGCCAGCAGAAGGACAGCTATGAACACTGAAGCTTTCTTT. Translating gives CASRRTAMNTEAFF. The full variable domain, its missing parts supplied by reference TRBV7-3 and TRBJ1-1, is GAGVSQTPSNKVTEKGKYVELRCDPISGHTALYWYRQSLGQGPEFLIYFQGTGAADDSGLPNDRFFAVRPEGSVSTLKIQRTERGDSAVYLCASRRTAMNTEAFFGQGTRLTVV.